Each of the 18 T cell receptor beta chains below was sequenced from the same sample in a study of T cells in Graves' hyperthyroidism and ophthalmopathy. RNA transcripts yielded amplified TCR beta CDR3 regions. The primer set for the first-round RT-PCR of the TCR CDR3 was HTBI. One entry per CDR3 protein, called by TCRdb with MiXCR from the multiplex PCR reads. The data hold roughly 570,000 distinct CDR3 sequences, with about 45% observed a single time. Sequencing input: peripheral blood or thyroid tissue (not recorded which). These receptors were collected from a woman in her late teens or twenties with Graves' hyperthyroidism.

The CDR3 bases are TGCAGCAGTTTACCCCAAACCCAAGAGACCCAGTACTTC. Encoded protein: CSSLPQTQETQYF. The rearrangement joins TRBV29-1 to TRBJ2-5; D unresolved. Germline lookup yields CDR1 SQVTM and CDR2 ANQGSEA. This CDR3 comprises 13 residues. Trimming pared 8 bases from V and 1 base from J, leaving 14 bases between.

The table lists this clonotype with many counts. The rearrangement joins TRBV20-1 to TRBJ2-7; D remains ambiguous. The CDR3 totals 13 residues. The V gene lost 1 base and the J gene lost 6 bases, with 13 bases spanning the gap. Germline V CDR1 and CDR2: DFQATT, SNEGSKA (reference sequence). The CDR3 DNA follows: TGCAGTGCTAGAGGTGGTGGAGTTGGCGAGCAGTACTTC. Its protein is CSARGGGVGEQYF.

This clonotype occurred many times. V and J are TRBV9 and TRBJ1-4; no firm D call. This CDR3 is 14 amino acids long. Between the trimmed V and J ends, which lost 6 bases and 0 bases, there was a span of 9 bases. Per germline, CDR1 SGDLS and CDR2 YYNGEE. In nucleotides, the CDR3 is TGTGCCAGCACCCCCTCGGCAACTAATGAAAAACTGTTTTTT. Its translation is CASTPSATNEKLFF. Looking up the rest from reference TRBV9 and TRBJ1-4 gives the full variable domain: DSGVTQTPKHLITATGQRVTLRCSPRSGDLSVYWYQQSLDQGLQFLIQYYNGEERAKGNILERFSAQQFPDLHSELNLSSLELGDSALYFCASTPSATNEKLFFGSGTQLSVL.

With regard to this clonotype: A much bigger clone sits one base away, suggesting this may be a read error. The chain carries TRBV6-1 and TRBJ2-7; D ambiguous. Germline values: CDR1 MNHNS, CDR2 SASEGT. This CDR3 comprises 14 residues. The CDR3 region has the DNA TGTGACAGCAGTCCCCGGACGGAGACCTACGAGCAGTACTTC. Translating gives CDSSPRTETYEQYF.

A note on this clonotype: One base away lies a much larger clone, so this may be a sequencing read error. The rearrangement links TRBV7-4 to TRBJ2-7, with TRBD2 matching 11 bases. The V and J ends lost 5 bases and 0 bases, in that order; junction bases with no gene match: 21. The CDR3 spans 21 residues. Germline CDR1 and CDR2: SGHVT and SQSDAQ. The CDR3 here is CASSVGRLVIAGGLSSYEQYF. As DNA, the CDR3 is TGTGCCAGCAGCGTAGGTCGTCTCGTAATAGCGGGAGGGCTTAGCTCCTACGAGCAGTACTTC.

This clonotype was found many times. The J gene is TRBJ1-2, the V gene TRBV5-1; 7 nucleotides agree with TRBD1. Germline V gene lookup returns CDR1 SGHRS and CDR2 YFSETQ. V was pared by 0 bases and J by 6 bases, with 11 bases of the junction left unmatched. The CDR3 spans 16 residues. The CDR3 bases are TGCGCCAGCAGCTTGGGAACCCTGACAGGGTCTAATGGCTACACCTTC. This sequence encodes CASSLGTLTGSNGYTF.

Points on this clonotype: A much larger clone lies one base from this, so it may be a read error. The gene calls are TRBV20-1 and TRBJ2-7; D uncertain. Trimming took 3 bases from V and 2 from J, leaving 14 bases between them. CDR3 length equals 14 residues. Germline values: CDR1 DFQATT, CDR2 SNEGSKA (reference sequence). The DNA of the CDR3 is TGCAGTGCTAGGGCTCCCTCTGGGGCCTACGAGCAGTACTTC. This codes for CSARAPSGAYEQYF.

This clonotype was observed many times. The J gene is TRBJ2-5, the V gene TRBV27, with TRBD2 matching over 7 bases. The CDR3 is 12 amino acids. Germline V gene sequence: CDR1 MNHEY, CDR2 SMNVEV (reference sequence). J lost 4 bases, V lost 7 bases, and 3 bases had no gene match. The CDR3 coding sequence is TGTGCCAGCAAGGGAGGGTTAGAGACCCAGTACTTC. It encodes CASKGGLETQYF.

Ten or more counts support this clonotype. The chain combines TRBV5-4 with TRBJ2-7; D possibly corresponds to TRBD1 (6 bases). The CDR3 extends over 15 amino acids. V was trimmed by 2 bases and J by 6 bases, leaving 18 bases between them. Looked up from germline, CDR1 is SGHNT and CDR2 is YYREEE (reference sequence). The DNA of the CDR3 is TGTGCCAGCAGCTTCCACAGGGCTGCGGTGGCCGAGCAGTACTTC. This encodes CASSFHRAAVAEQYF.

Concerning this clonotype: A much more abundant neighbour one base away suggests this may be a read error. The chain carries TRBV7-3 and TRBJ1-2, with a tentative D call TRBD1 (5 bases). This CDR3 spans 14 amino acids. Germline-derived CDR1 and CDR2 are SGHTA and FQGTGA. The ends were cut back, 3 bases at V and 0 bases at J, with 8 bases in the middle. For the CDR3, the DNA is TGTGCCAGCAGCTTGGACATTTCTAACTATGGCTACACCTTC. Translation gives CASSLDISNYGYTF.

The gene calls are TRBV19 and TRBJ2-7; D is unresolved. V was trimmed by 3 bases and J by 2 bases, leaving 11 bases between them. From germline, CDR1 is LNHDA and CDR2 SQIVND (reference sequence). The CDR3 consists of 14 residues. In DNA form, the CDR3 reads TGTGCCAGTAGTATTATCGGCGGAGCCTACGAGCAGTACTTC. This encodes CASSIIGGAYEQYF.

This clonotype was seen many times. The rearrangement joins TRBV18 to TRBJ2-7, with D perhaps matching TRBD2 (5 bases). V shed 3 bases and J shed 5 bases, with 11 bases lying between them. Germline lookup yields CDR1 KGHSH and CDR2 LQKENI. The CDR3 spans 13 residues. The CDR3 DNA sequence: TGTGCCAGCTCACCGTCTAGCATCCACGAGCAGTACTTC. It translates to CASSPSSIHEQYF.

This clonotype was detected many times. This rearrangement joins TRBV20-1 to TRBJ2-7; D call uncertain. CDR1 is DFQATT, CDR2 SNEGSKA, per germline (reference sequence). The length of the CDR3 is 13 residues. V dropped 7 bases and J dropped 2 bases, with 15 bases sitting between them. The CDR3, as DNA: TGCAGTGTCTACTCCGGTGCCACCTACGAGCAGTACTTC. Protein product: CSVYSGATYEQYF.

This clonotype was detected many times. The rearrangement uses TRBV4-1 and TRBJ2-7; the match to TRBD1 covers 10 bases. The junction had 7 bases not matched to a gene; V was cut back by 5 bases and J by 6 bases. Germline CDR1 MGHRA, CDR2 YSYEKL. The CDR3 loop spans 14 amino acids. CDR3 in amino acids: CASSGRDRGSEQYF. CDR3 nucleotide sequence: TGCGCCAGCAGCGGAAGGGACAGGGGATCCGAGCAGTACTTC.

In its sample, this clonotype was seen many times. V usage is TRBV12-3 or TRBV12-4 and J usage is TRBJ1-4; 7 positions agree with TRBD1. V lost 5 bases, J lost 7 bases, and 13 bases stayed unmatched. The length of the CDR3 is 16 residues. As DNA, the CDR3 is TGTGCCAGCAGTATACTGACAGGGAACGACATTGAAAAACTGTTTTTT. Its protein is CASSILTGNDIEKLFF.

DNA of the CDR3: TGCAGCGTAGGCTCAAACCGACAGGGTAATAAGGTCGACGGCTACACCTTC. Encoded protein: CSVGSNRQGNKVDGYTF. V is TRBV29-1 and J is TRBJ1-2; 7 bases fit TRBD1. The CDR3 loop spans 17 amino acids. Germline assignment: CDR1 SQVTM and CDR2 ANQGSEA. V shed 6 bases and J 8 bases; nucleotides not matched to a gene: 24.

Comments on this clonotype: A read error is likely, as this CDR3 ends without the conserved phenylalanine or tryptophan. The gene calls are TRBV29-1 and TRBJ2-7; D unresolved. From germline, CDR1 is SQVTM and CDR2 ANQGSEA. The CDR3 has 12 amino acids. The CDR3 here is CSVERNGYEQYL. The CDR3 coding sequence is TGCAGTGTTGAACGCAACGGCTACGAGCAGTACCTC.

This chain uses TRBV9 with TRBJ1-2; D may be TRBD1 (6 bases). The V end lost 6 bases, the J end lost 2 bases, and 14 bases lay between the germline ends. CDR3 length equals 14 residues. The germline V gene has CDR1 SGDLS and CDR2 YYNGEE. CDR3 in amino acids: CASTAMGANYGYTF. The CDR3 bases are TGTGCCAGCACCGCTATGGGGGCAAACTATGGCTACACCTTC.